This TCR beta chain is from a study of identical twins. With regard to this clonotype: Its target is unknown.

Germline V gene lookup returns CDR1 SGHTA and CDR2 FQGNSA. The CDR3 covers 13 residues. V dropped 5 bases and J dropped 3 bases, with 9 bases sitting between them. Unique molecular identifiers were present on the cDNA, which also gained a universal primer site by template switching. TCRdb itself ran the 5' RACE reads through MiXCR, one entry per CDR3 protein. The table has about 470,000 distinct CDR3 sequences, 24% seen once; the top ten hold about 3%. General observations from the study: Out-of-frame alpha sequences common to twins exhibited a surplus of low generation probability.

The sample also formed part of further work on T cells expressing NK-cell markers. That work contributes: Within the sequenced cohort of eight donors, seven exhibited HCMV seropositivity and one was seronegative. An anti-gamma-delta TCR antibody was added in several experiments. It restricted sorting to alpha-beta TCR-expressing T cells.

The TCR was taken from a woman in her late teens or twenties in good health. The chain joins TRBV7-2 to TRBJ2-3, with D possibly matching TRBD1 (5 bases). The sequenced sample consisted of CD4+ T cells sorted from blood. The CDR3: CASSGAATDTQYF. CDR3 nucleotides: TGTGCCAGCAGCGGGGCAGCAACAGATACGCAGTATTTT.